The 16 T cell receptor beta chains below come from one sample, sequenced in a study of technical replicates of blood from a handful of donors. Only in-frame clones appear in the TCRdb table, and some are missing; sequencing was by immunoSEQ multiplex PCR. The sample has about 73,000 clones, roughly 93% seen once. The sample consisted of T cells isolated from PBMCs. All receptors derive from a human donor in good health.

J is TRBJ2-3 and V is TRBV6-5; D is unclear. Germline values: CDR1 MNHEY, CDR2 SVGAGI. The CDR3 is 14 residues long. The V end lost 4 bases, the J end lost 0 bases, and 8 bases lay between the germline ends. The CDR3 loop reads CASSWAASTDTQYF. CDR3 sequence (DNA): TGTGCCAGCAGTTGGGCAGCTAGCACAGATACGCAGTATTTT.

CDR3 amino acids: CASSQTGNEQFF. Here the CDR3 DNA reads TGTGCCAGCAGCCAAACAGGGAATGAGCAGTTCTTC. The genes are TRBV7-8 and TRBJ2-1, with D possibly TRBD1 on 6 matching bases. The germline V gene encodes CDR1 SGHVS and CDR2 FQNEAQ. This CDR3 is built from 12 residues. The V end was cut by 5 bases, the J end by 7 bases, with 9 bases between.

The chain combines TRBV6-4 with TRBJ2-5, with TRBD1 identical over 7 bases. The ends lost 3 bases at V and 2 bases at J; junction bases unmatched: 6. The CDR3 has 15 amino acids. Looked up from germline, CDR1 is MRHNA and CDR2 is SNTAGT. CDR3 amino acids: CASSERQGRQETQYF. CDR3 DNA sequence: TGTGCCAGCAGTGAACGACAGGGCCGACAAGAGACCCAGTACTTC.

The chain uses TRBV7-8 and TRBJ2-6; D may be TRBD2 (6 bases). The length of the CDR3 is 17 residues. Germline CDR1 SGHVS, CDR2 FQNEAQ. The ends were cut back, 5 bases at V and 2 bases at J, with 16 bases in the middle. In DNA form, the CDR3 reads TGTGCCAGCAGCCGTGCGGGAATACAGGCTGGGGCCAACGTCCTGACTTTC. As protein: CASSRAGIQAGANVLTF.

The chain recombines TRBV4-1 with TRBJ2-7; D perhaps matches TRBD1 (6 bases). The CDR3 extends over 14 amino acids. V was clipped by 3 bases and J by 6 bases, with 15 bases between them. Germline CDR1 reads MGHRA; CDR2 reads YSYEKL. CDR3 in DNA: TGCGCCAGCAGCCATGGGGGCGGCCCCGGCGAGCAGTACTTC. This sequence encodes CASSHGGGPGEQYF.

The chain recombines TRBV7-9 with TRBJ2-6; D possibly corresponds to TRBD1 (5 bases). The CDR3 sequence is 15 residues long. Trimming stripped 1 base from V and 4 bases from J, with 8 bases between. Germline lookup yields CDR1 SEHNR and CDR2 FQNEAQ (reference sequence). The CDR3 reads CASSLGGSGANVLTF. DNA for the CDR3: TGTGCCAGCAGCTTAGGGGGCTCAGGGGCCAACGTCCTGACTTTC.

In this sample, this clone turned up once. The gene calls are TRBV7-9 and TRBJ2-3; 9 bases align to TRBD2. Germline V gives CDR1 SEHNR, CDR2 FQNEAQ (reference sequence). V trimming: 1 base; J trimming: 6 bases; junction bases outside the gene matches: 8. The CDR3 is 16 amino acids. For the CDR3, the DNA is TGTGCCAGCAGCTTAGGGACTAGCGATACGAGGGATACGCAGTATTTT. Translated: CASSLGTSDTRDTQYF.

The rearrangement links TRBV5-4 to TRBJ2-5; 7 nucleotides line up with TRBD2. The CDR3 sequence is 14 residues long. V was clipped by 4 bases and J by 4 bases; unmatched bases: 7. The germline CDR1 and CDR2 sequences are SGHNT and YYREEE (reference sequence). CDR3 amino acids: CASSASWGGETQYF. The CDR3 nucleotides read TGTGCCAGCAGCGCTTCATGGGGGGGAGAGACCCAGTACTTC.

This chain joins TRBV6-1 and TRBJ2-1; TRBD1 matches at 12 bases. The CDR3 length is 16 residues. CDR1 MNHNS and CDR2 SASEGT come from the germline V gene. Trimming took 2 bases from V and 9 from J; bases not matched to a gene: 8. CDR3 DNA sequence: TGTGCCAGCAGTGAAAGGGGACAGGGGGCCTCCGGTGAGCAGTTCTTC. As protein: CASSERGQGASGEQFF.

This chain uses TRBV5-4 with TRBJ2-1; 12 nucleotides line up with TRBD2. The germline gives CDR1 SGHNT, CDR2 YYREEE (reference sequence). V lost 4 bases to trimming and J lost 0 bases; unmatched junction nucleotides: 5. The CDR3 has 17 residues. The chain's CDR3 is CASSGTSGGPSYNEQFF. The CDR3, as DNA: TGTGCCAGCAGCGGTACTAGCGGGGGGCCCTCCTACAATGAGCAGTTCTTC.

The rearrangement uses TRBV11-2 and TRBJ2-7; 10 nucleotides align to TRBD1. Germline-derived CDR1 and CDR2 are SGHAT and FQNNGV. The ends lost 6 bases at V and 3 bases at J; junction bases unmatched: 11. The CDR3 contains 16 residues. The CDR3 protein is CASRTNRDRGFYEQYF. As DNA, the CDR3 is TGTGCCAGCAGGACTAACCGGGACAGGGGATTCTACGAGCAGTACTTC. Full variable domain (rest looked up from reference TRBV11-2 and TRBJ2-7): EAGVAQSPRYKIIEKRQSVAFWCNPISGHATLYWYQQILGQGPKLLIQFQNNGVVDDSQLPKDRFSAERLKGVDSTLKIQPAKLEDSAVYLCASRTNRDRGFYEQYFGPGTRLTVT.

The rearrangement uses TRBV27 and TRBJ2-2; no firm D call. Germline V gene lookup returns CDR1 MNHEY and CDR2 SMNVEV (reference sequence). CDR3 size: 14 residues. The V end lost 2 bases, the J end lost 3 bases, and 7 bases lay between the germline ends. The CDR3 spells CASSLSFHTGELFF. CDR3 coding DNA: TGTGCCAGCAGTTTAAGCTTTCACACCGGGGAGCTGTTTTTT.

CDR3 region: CASSEQGPSHGGYTF. For the CDR3, the DNA is TGTGCCAGCAGTGAACAGGGCCCCAGCCATGGGGGCTACACCTTC. V usage is TRBV2 and J usage is TRBJ1-2; tentatively, D is TRBD1 (5 bases). The CDR3 is made up of 15 amino acids. V was pared by 2 bases and J by 8 bases, with 18 bases between. Germline-derived CDR1 and CDR2 are SNHLY and FYNNEI.

J is TRBJ2-7 and V is TRBV9, with 11 positions matching TRBD2. V trimming: 2 bases; J trimming: 7 bases; junction bases outside the gene matches: 5. Germline V gene data show CDR1 as SGDLS and CDR2 as YYNGEE. This CDR3 spans 14 amino acids. The CDR3 loop reads CASSVTSGGSEQYF. The CDR3 DNA sequence: TGTGCCAGCAGCGTTACTAGCGGGGGTTCGGAGCAGTACTTC.

The chain is built from TRBV15 and TRBJ2-5, with TRBD1 identical over 7 bases. This CDR3 region has 17 residues. Germline assignment: CDR1 LNHNV and CDR2 YYDKDF (reference sequence). The junction had 13 bases not matched to a gene; V was cut back by 6 bases and J by 0 bases. The CDR3 here is CATSINQGGTYQETQYF. For the CDR3, the DNA is TGTGCCACCAGTATAAACCAAGGGGGCACGTACCAAGAGACCCAGTACTTC. Using reference TRBV15 and TRBJ2-5 for the parts outside the CDR3, the full variable domain is DAMVIQNPRYQVTQFGKPVTLSCSQTLNHNVMYWYQQKSSQAPKLLFHYYDKDFNNEADTPDNFQSRRPNTSFCFLDIRSPGLGDTAMYLCATSINQGGTYQETQYFGPGTRLLVL.

The J gene is TRBJ2-5, the V gene TRBV5-1; 9 nucleotides line up with TRBD2. This CDR3 contains 15 residues. The germline V gene encodes CDR1 SGHRS and CDR2 YFSETQ. J lost 2 bases, V lost 4 bases, and 6 bases had no gene match. CDR3: CASSLAGTKQETQYF. The CDR3 DNA reads TGCGCCAGCAGCCTAGCGGGGACGAAACAAGAGACCCAGTACTTC.